This T cell receptor (beta chain) was retrieved from a study of T-cell reconstitution after alpha-beta-depleted transplantation in children. Study-wide results and limits: T-cell counts and diversity were attributed mostly to newly produced T cells one year after transplant. Expanded clones from the graft, numbering several hundred, reportedly supplied alpha-beta T cells about two months after transplant. Some patients showed high day-60 TCRbeta diversity, which derived from surviving recipient T cells and thymic progenitors.

On this clonotype itself: The target antigen is unknown.

The germline gives CDR1 LGHDT, CDR2 YNNKEL (reference sequence). Trimming cost V 11 bases and J 3 bases, with 10 bases left between them. There are 11 residues in the CDR3. As it was prepared, the TCRbeta library received unique molecular identifiers. One entry per CDR3 protein results from TCRdb running MiXCR on the PCR reads. This sample has 800,000 to 1,000,000 distinct CDR3 sequences, with less than 30% found just once. This TCR was sampled from a boy under two years old who had a stem cell transplant for SCID, so the T cells may come from the graft donor. The sample consisted of PBMCs, mostly from graft donor cells, taken 360 days after TCRalphabeta/CD19-depleted stem cell transplant. The chain recombines TRBV3-1 with TRBJ1-1; D remains ambiguous. The CDR3 is CAAGSDTEAFF. CDR3 nucleotides: TGTGCCGCGGGTTCAGACACTGAAGCTTTCTTT.